These T cell receptor beta chains were read from a single sample in a study of CD8 T cells in ankylosing spondylitis. MiXCR, applied by TCRdb to the 5' RACE reads, yields one record per CDR3 protein. The sample consists of over 600,000 distinct CDR3 sequences, 19% of them appearing once. The sequencing input was blood, either unsorted or a sorted T cell fraction (not recorded which). These receptors all come from a male donor with ankylosing spondylitis. The CDR3 runs from the conserved cysteine through the conserved F or W. Fields, in order: clone size, D gene, J gene, V gene, CDR3 protein, CDR3 DNA. The D gene is left open where the match is weak. Size is omitted from some rows. Given values are once, few, many or a class for expanded clones.

size: few
D: TRBD1
J: TRBJ2-1
V: TRBV20-1
CDR3: CSASLSALTGKAYNEQFF
DNA: TGCAGTGCTAGCCTTTCCGCCTTGACAGGGAAAGCCTACAATGAGCAGTTCTTC

size: -
D: -
J: TRBJ2-5
V: TRBV9
CDR3: CASSPHSSPTFQETQYF
DNA: TGTGCCAGCAGCCCTCACTCGTCCCCAACTTTCCAAGAGACCCAGTACTTC

size: -
D: -
J: TRBJ2-1
V: TRBV24-1
CDR3: CATQDSWDTNEQFF
DNA: TGTGCCACCCAGGACAGCTGGGACACGAATGAGCAGTTCTTC

size: -
D: -
J: TRBJ1-3
V: TRBV30
CDR3: CAWSVAGISGNTIYF
DNA: TGTGCCTGGAGTGTCGCCGGAATCTCTGGAAACACCATATATTTT

size: few
D: TRBD1
J: TRBJ2-7
V: TRBV9
CDR3: CASSAPPDRGPYEQYF
DNA: TGTGCCAGCAGCGCACCACCGGACAGGGGGCCCTACGAGCAGTACTTC

size: few
D: TRBD2
J: TRBJ2-7
V: TRBV28
CDR3: CASSFLLAGAYEQYF
DNA: TGTGCCAGCAGTTTCCTCCTAGCGGGGGCCTACGAGCAGTACTTC

size: -
D: -
J: TRBJ1-1
V: TRBV15
CDR3: CATSSMGGGVAEAFF
DNA: TGTGCCACCAGCAGTATGGGCGGTGGGGTGGCTGAAGCTTTCTTT

size: -
D: -
J: TRBJ1-6
V: TRBV7-2
CDR3: CASSPGWGSQYNSPLHF
DNA: TGTGCCAGCAGCCCGGGATGGGGCAGTCAGTATAATTCACCCCTCCACTTT

size: -
D: TRBD2
J: TRBJ2-1
V: TRBV5-5
CDR3: CASSPRTSASYNEQFF
DNA: TGTGCCAGCAGCCCGAGGACTAGCGCCTCCTACAATGAGCAGTTCTTC

size: few
D: TRBD2
J: TRBJ2-1
V: TRBV5-5
CDR3: CASRRSGRDNEQFF
DNA: TGTGCCAGCAGGCGTAGCGGGAGGGACAATGAGCAGTTCTTC

size: -
D: TRBD1
J: TRBJ2-1
V: TRBV4-1
CDR3: CASSQGDRQGNEQFF
DNA: TGCGCCAGCAGCCAAGGGGACCGACAGGGGAATGAGCAGTTCTTC

size: -
D: TRBD1
J: TRBJ2-5
V: TRBV2
CDR3: CASLRDSRETQYF
DNA: TGTGCCAGCCTCCGGGACAGCCGAGAGACCCAGTACTTC

size: -
D: TRBD1
J: TRBJ2-6
V: TRBV2
CDR3: CASSRPGTGASSGANVLTF
DNA: TGTGCCAGCAGTCGTCCCGGGACAGGGGCCAGCTCTGGGGCCAACGTCCTGACTTTC

size: -
D: -
J: TRBJ2-3
V: TRBV27
CDR3: CASMEGGTDTQYF
DNA: TGTGCCAGCATGGAAGGGGGCACAGATACGCAGTATTTT

size: many
D: TRBD1
J: TRBJ2-4
V: TRBV20-1
CDR3: CSARGRPHQGDKNIQYF
DNA: TGCAGTGCTAGGGGCCGCCCTCACCAGGGGGACAAAAACATTCAGTACTTC

size: few
D: -
J: TRBJ1-5
V: TRBV6-2/TRBV6-3
CDR3: CASRSGGTWSNQPQHF
DNA: TGTGCCAGCAGGTCCGGGGGGACGTGGAGCAATCAGCCCCAGCATTTT

size: -
D: TRBD1
J: TRBJ1-1
V: TRBV20-1
CDR3: CSARDSRGLTEAFF
DNA: TGCAGTGCTAGAGATTCAAGGGGGCTGACTGAAGCTTTCTTT

size: few
D: TRBD1
J: TRBJ2-3
V: TRBV5-5
CDR3: CASSAGTGRSTDTQYF
DNA: TGTGCCAGCAGCGCCGGGACAGGCCGGAGCACAGATACGCAGTATTTT

size: -
D: -
J: TRBJ1-1
V: TRBV4-1
CDR3: CASSQDGRVSEAFF
DNA: TGCGCCAGCAGCCAAGATGGCAGGGTTTCTGAAGCTTTCTTT

size: few
D: -
J: TRBJ2-7
V: TRBV5-1
CDR3: CASSPSRGFSYEQYF
DNA: TGCGCCAGCAGCCCTAGCAGGGGATTCTCCTACGAGCAGTACTTC

size: -
D: -
J: TRBJ1-6
V: TRBV3-1
CDR3: CASSQDWIQGFNSPLHF
DNA: TGTGCCAGCAGCCAAGATTGGATCCAGGGTTTCAATTCACCCCTCCACTTT

size: -
D: -
J: TRBJ2-2
V: TRBV5-1
CDR3: CASSFTGEGTGELFF
DNA: TGCGCCAGCAGCTTTACAGGGGAGGGCACCGGGGAGCTGTTTTTT

size: few
D: -
J: TRBJ1-2
V: TRBV12-3/TRBV12-4
CDR3: CASSLRGTQRYGYTF
DNA: TGTGCCAGCAGTTTGAGGGGTACCCAAAGATATGGCTACACCTTC

size: few
D: -
J: TRBJ2-2
V: TRBV29-1
CDR3: CSVAHPNTGELFF
DNA: TGCAGCGTTGCTCACCCGAACACCGGGGAGCTGTTTTTT

size: few
D: -
J: TRBJ1-5
V: TRBV20-1
CDR3: CSARDDQGAQPQHF
DNA: TGCAGTGCTAGAGATGACCAGGGCGCTCAGCCCCAGCATTTT

size: -
D: -
J: TRBJ2-1
V: TRBV19
CDR3: CASRDLPASYNEQFF
DNA: TGTGCCAGTAGGGACTTGCCGGCCTCCTACAATGAGCAGTTCTTC

size: many
D: -
J: TRBJ2-7
V: TRBV20-1
CDR3: CSAREVRGGEQYF
DNA: TGCAGTGCTAGAGAAGTGCGGGGAGGCGAGCAGTACTTC

size: few
D: -
J: TRBJ2-4
V: TRBV10-3
CDR3: CAIRDQGAKNIQYF
DNA: TGTGCCATCAGGGATCAGGGGGCCAAAAACATTCAGTACTTC

size: few
D: -
J: TRBJ1-1
V: TRBV9
CDR3: CASSVVVGAGTEAFF
DNA: TGTGCCAGCAGCGTAGTGGTGGGGGCTGGCACTGAAGCTTTCTTT

size: -
D: -
J: TRBJ2-1
V: TRBV7-6
CDR3: CASSSSSQVNNEQFF
DNA: TGTGCCAGCAGCTCATCGAGCCAGGTTAACAATGAGCAGTTCTTC

size: -
D: -
J: TRBJ1-1
V: TRBV20-1
CDR3: CSARDQEAAFF
DNA: TGCAGTGCTAGAGATCAGGAGGCGGCTTTCTTT

size: -
D: -
J: TRBJ2-5
V: TRBV12-3/TRBV12-4
CDR3: CASSISFIGQLGETQYF
DNA: TGTGCCAGCAGTATCTCTTTTATAGGGCAGCTTGGAGAGACCCAGTACTTC

size: few
D: -
J: TRBJ2-1
V: TRBV6-2/TRBV6-3
CDR3: CASSSYDWYSYNEQFF
DNA: TGTGCCAGCAGTTCCTATGACTGGTACTCCTACAATGAGCAGTTCTTC